This T cell receptor (beta chain) stems from a study of blood T cells in healthy people across ages. Alongside a J-beta primer mix, a sample-barcoded 5' primer served in a second PCR lasting about 6 to 11 cycles. TCRdb re-called the 5' RACE reads through MiXCR, storing one row per CDR3 protein. The table records about 1.4 million distinct CDR3 sequences, 45% to 70% of them present only once. V lost 2 bases, J lost 6 bases, and 11 bases lay in between. CDR1 DFQATT and CDR2 SNEGSKA come from the germline V gene (reference sequence). The CDR3 covers 12 residues. The source material was blood. This clonotype originated in a young man in good health. This chain uses TRBV20-1 with TRBJ2-7; D is undetermined. CDR3 coding DNA: TGCAGTGCTAGACCCCCGGGCGGCGAGCAGTACTTC. Encoded protein: CSARPPGGEQYF.